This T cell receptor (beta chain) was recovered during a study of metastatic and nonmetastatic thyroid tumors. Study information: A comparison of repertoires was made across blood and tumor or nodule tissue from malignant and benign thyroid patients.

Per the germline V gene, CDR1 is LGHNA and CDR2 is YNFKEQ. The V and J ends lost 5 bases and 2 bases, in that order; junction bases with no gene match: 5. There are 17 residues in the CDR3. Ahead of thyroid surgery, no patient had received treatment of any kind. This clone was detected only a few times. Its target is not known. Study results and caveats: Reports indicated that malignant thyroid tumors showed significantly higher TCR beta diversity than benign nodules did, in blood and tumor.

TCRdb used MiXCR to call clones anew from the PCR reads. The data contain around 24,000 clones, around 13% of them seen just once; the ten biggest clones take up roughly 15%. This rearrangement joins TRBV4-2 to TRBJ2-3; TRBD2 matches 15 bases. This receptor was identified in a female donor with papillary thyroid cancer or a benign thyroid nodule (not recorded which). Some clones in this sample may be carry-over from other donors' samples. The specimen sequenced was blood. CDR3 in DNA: TGTGCCAGCAGCGGGACTAGCGGGAGGACCTTCACAGATACGCAGTATTTT. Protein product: CASSGTSGRTFTDTQYF.